These 14 T cell receptor beta chains originate from one sample sequenced in a study of T cells in Graves' hyperthyroidism and ophthalmopathy (dated by TCRdb to the late 2010s). The library was made by multiplex PCR. Sequenced on an Illumina HiSeq 2000. TCR beta CDR3 regions were amplified from RNA transcripts. For the first round of RT-PCR on the TCR CDR3, the HTBI primer set was used together with the Qiagen OneStep RT-PCR kit. TCRdb itself trimmed the public reads at Q25 with fastp, ran MiXCR and retained productive beta chains. Rows merge per CDR3 protein into single entries with the most common DNA and genes. The sample profile shows 600,000 to 800,000 distinct CDR3 sequences; just over 35% of them were found once. Roughly 30% of the sample rests with the top ten. The sequencing sample was made of blood. The receptors were sampled from a woman aged 40-49 years with Graves' hyperthyroidism.

The chain joins TRBV7-2 to TRBJ2-5; D gene ambiguous. The CDR3 runs to 16 residues. Trimming stripped 1 base from V and 1 base from J, with 13 bases between. Germline-derived CDR1 and CDR2 are SGHTA and FQGNSA. The CDR3 bases are TGTGCCAGCAGCTTAGGCAGAGAGGCCCCCCAAGAGACCCAGTACTTC. Encoded protein: CASSLGREAPQETQYF.

The genes are TRBV29-1 and TRBJ2-7, with a weak D call TRBD1 (7 bases). Germline V gene sequence: CDR1 SQVTM, CDR2 ANQGSEA. The CDR3 sequence is 14 residues long. V lost 6 bases to trimming and J lost 7 bases, with 22 bases between them. CDR3 nucleotides: TGCAGCGTACCGACAGGGAGGAAGGACGGGGAGCAGTACTTC. Translated: CSVPTGRKDGEQYF.

This rearrangement joins TRBV11-2 to TRBJ1-5; TRBD1 might be the D (6 bases). CDR1 and CDR2 from the germline V gene are SGHAT and FQNNGV. The CDR3 is 15 residues long. Trimming removed 6 bases from V and 4 bases from J, with 16 bases in between. CDR3 protein: CASSRGDIENQPQHF. The DNA of the CDR3 is TGTGCCAGCAGTCGGGGGGACATCGAAAATCAGCCCCAGCATTTT.

This clonotype was seen more than once but under ten times. The chain employs TRBV4-1 and TRBJ2-6, with D possibly being TRBD2 (5 bases). The ends were cut back, 0 bases at V and 2 bases at J, with 14 bases in the middle. The CDR3 runs 18 residues. The V gene's germline CDR1 is MGHRA and CDR2 YSYEKL. The CDR3 is CASSQDTFMGAGANVLTF. CDR3 in DNA: TGCGCCAGCAGCCAAGATACCTTTATGGGAGCTGGGGCCAACGTCCTGACTTTC.

V usage is TRBV12-3 or TRBV12-4 and J usage is TRBJ2-5, with 7 nucleotides matching TRBD1. V was clipped by 5 bases and J by 2 bases; unmatched bases: 5. This CDR3 spans 14 amino acids. The CDR3 nucleotides are TGTGCCAGCAGTCACGACAGGGATCAAGAGACCCAGTACTTC. Amino acids: CASSHDRDQETQYF.

The chain uses TRBV6-1 and TRBJ1-1; 9 bases agree with TRBD1. V was clipped by 4 bases and J by 9 bases; unmatched bases: 6. Looked up from germline, CDR1 is MNHNS and CDR2 is SASEGT. This CDR3 has 13 residues. DNA for the CDR3: TGTGCCAGCAGTGGACAAACAGGGGGCCAAGCTTTCTTT. Translated, it gives CASSGQTGGQAFF.

The V gene is TRBV7-2, the J gene TRBJ2-7, with a possible D match to TRBD1 (6 bases). V lost 5 bases, J lost 5 bases, and 16 bases lay in between. CDR1 is SGHTA, CDR2 FQGNSA, per germline. The CDR3 is 14 amino acids. The CDR3 is CASSSSTGTDEQYF. Here the CDR3 DNA reads TGTGCCAGCAGCAGCAGTACAGGGACCGACGAGCAGTACTTC.

The chain combines TRBV4-3 with TRBJ2-2, with D perhaps TRBD2 (5 bases). V was shortened by 0 bases and J by 9 bases, with 14 bases between the two germline ends. The CDR3 loop spans 15 amino acids. Germline-derived CDR1 and CDR2 are LGHNA and YSLEER. The CDR3 is CASSQDRGQRRELFF. DNA of the CDR3: TGCGCCAGCAGCCAAGATCGAGGGCAAAGACGGGAGCTGTTTTTT.

The genes are TRBV6-2 or TRBV6-3 and TRBJ2-7; D is perhaps TRBD1 (5 bases). V lost 2 bases and J lost 4, with 15 bases in between. CDR3 length equals 15 residues. The germline V gene encodes CDR1 MNHEY and CDR2 SVGEGT. Here the CDR3 DNA reads TGTGCCAGCAGTTACGCAGCAGGGCTTCGTTACGAGCAGTACTTC. Translating it yields CASSYAAGLRYEQYF.

This clonotype was picked up a small number of times. The junction departs from germline at one end; a sequencing error may be responsible. The V gene is TRBV24-1, the J gene TRBJ1-2; 8 nucleotides agree with TRBD1. This CDR3 region has 14 residues. Germline assignment: CDR1 KGHDR and CDR2 SFDVKD. The CDR3 nucleotides read TGTGCCAGCAGTTATGGGACAGGAACGGTTGGCTACACCTTC. This encodes CASSYGTGTVGYTF.

This clonotype was picked up a small number of times. The chain links TRBV18 to TRBJ1-2; the D gene is possibly TRBD1 (6 bases). The CDR3 has 15 residues. Germline CDR1 and CDR2: KGHSH and LQKENI. V was trimmed by 0 bases and J by 2 bases, leaving 10 bases between them. This CDR3 is CASSPPGQPNYGYTF. The CDR3 DNA reads as TGTGCCAGCTCACCACCCGGACAGCCCAACTATGGCTACACCTTC.

V usage is TRBV11-2 and J usage is TRBJ1-1; perhaps TRBD1 as D (6 bases). CDR1 is SGHAT, CDR2 FQNNGV, per germline. The CDR3 spans 17 residues. The V end was cut by 4 bases, the J end by 6 bases, with 24 bases between. The CDR3 DNA reads as TGTGCCAGCAGCTCCTTCAAGAGACAGGAGAGGAGCGCTGAAGCTTTCTTT. It translates to CASSSFKRQERSAEAFF.

J is TRBJ1-4 and V is TRBV5-8; maybe TRBD1 (5 bases). Looked up from germline, CDR1 is SGHTS and CDR2 is YDEGEE. V dropped 4 bases and J dropped 6 bases, with 13 bases sitting between them. The CDR3 sequence is 14 residues long. CDR3 residues: CASSLGGVDEKLFF. CDR3 nucleotides: TGTGCCAGCAGCCTGGGGGGGGTAGATGAAAAACTGTTTTTT.

There are many counts of this clonotype. The V gene is TRBV7-2, the J gene TRBJ1-2; tentative D call: TRBD1 (5 bases). V was shortened by 4 bases and J by 8 bases, with 14 bases between the two germline ends. The CDR3 has 13 residues. Germline assignment: CDR1 SGHTA and CDR2 FQGNSA. This CDR3 reads CASSSDSVKGYTF. CDR3 sequence (DNA): TGTGCCAGCAGCTCCGACAGTGTCAAGGGCTACACCTTC.